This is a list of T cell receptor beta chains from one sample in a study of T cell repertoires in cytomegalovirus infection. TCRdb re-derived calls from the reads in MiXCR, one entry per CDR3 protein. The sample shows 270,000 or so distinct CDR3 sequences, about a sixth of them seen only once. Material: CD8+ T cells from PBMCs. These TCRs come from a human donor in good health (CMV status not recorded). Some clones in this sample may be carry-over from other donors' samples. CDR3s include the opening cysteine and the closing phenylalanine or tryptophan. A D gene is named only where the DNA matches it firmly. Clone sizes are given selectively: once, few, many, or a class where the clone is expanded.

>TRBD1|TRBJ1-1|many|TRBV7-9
CASSQGEGEAFF
TGTGCCAGCAGCCAGGGGGAAGGTGAAGCTTTCTTT
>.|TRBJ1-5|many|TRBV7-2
CASSSRGNQPQHF
TGTGCCAGCAGCTCCAGGGGTAATCAGCCCCAGCATTTT
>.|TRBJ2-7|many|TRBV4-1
CASSQEGRSLHEQYF
TGCGCCAGCAGCCAAGAAGGCAGGTCCCTCCACGAGCAGTACTTC
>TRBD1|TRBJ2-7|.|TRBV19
CASRGTGTGDYEQYF
TGTGCCAGTAGAGGTACCGGGACAGGGGACTACGAGCAGTACTTC
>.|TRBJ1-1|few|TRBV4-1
CASSQVSAGWNTEAFF
TGCGCCAGCAGCCAAGTGTCGGCAGGTTGGAACACTGAAGCTTTCTTT
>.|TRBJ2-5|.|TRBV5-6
CASSFLPKETQYF
TGTGCCAGCAGCTTTCTCCCGAAAGAGACCCAGTACTTC
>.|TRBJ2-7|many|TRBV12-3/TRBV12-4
CASSAVATYEQYF
TGTGCCAGCAGTGCCGTTGCAACCTACGAGCAGTACTTC
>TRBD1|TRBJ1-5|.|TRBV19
CASSIPTGYSNQPQHF
TGTGCCAGTAGTATCCCGACAGGGTATAGCAATCAGCCCCAGCATTTT
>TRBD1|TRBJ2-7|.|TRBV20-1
CSASGPTGRVGPYEQYF
TGCAGTGCTAGTGGCCCGACAGGGCGAGTAGGACCCTACGAGCAGTACTTC
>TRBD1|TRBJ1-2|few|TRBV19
CASSPGTALPLGYTF
TGTGCCAGTAGTCCGGGGACAGCCCTTCCCTTGGGCTACACCTTC
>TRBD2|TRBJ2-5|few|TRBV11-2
CASSLDLSGGETQYF
TGTGCCAGCAGCTTAGATCTTAGCGGGGGAGAGACCCAGTACTTC
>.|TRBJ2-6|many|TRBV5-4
CASSAPGTSGANVLTF
TGTGCCAGCAGCGCTCCAGGGACTTCTGGGGCCAACGTCCTGACTTTC
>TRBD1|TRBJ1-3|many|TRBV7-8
CASSLTQGASGNTIYF
TGTGCCAGCAGCTTGACACAGGGGGCCTCTGGAAACACCATATATTTT
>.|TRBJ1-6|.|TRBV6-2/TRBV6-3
CASSSRGQGSPLHF
TGTGCCAGCAGTTCCCGGGGGCAGGGTTCACCCCTCCACTTT
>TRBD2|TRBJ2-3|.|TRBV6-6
CASSYSGLAGPDTQYF
TGTGCCAGCAGTTACTCGGGACTAGCAGGCCCAGATACGCAGTATTTT
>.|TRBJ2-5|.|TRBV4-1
CASSQAPSWVNLQETQYF
TGCGCCAGCAGCCAGGCCCCTTCTTGGGTTAACCTCCAAGAGACCCAGTACTTC
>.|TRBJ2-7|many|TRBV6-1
CASSDLGDWSYEQYF
TGTGCCAGCAGTGATTTGGGGGACTGGTCCTACGAGCAGTACTTC
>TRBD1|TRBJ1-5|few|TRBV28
CASSWGTGALTAEPQHF
TGTGCCAGCAGTTGGGGGACAGGGGCCCTGACGGCGGAGCCCCAGCATTTT
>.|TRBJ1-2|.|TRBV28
CASSLYGPDYYGYTF
TGTGCCAGCAGTTTATATGGTCCGGACTATTATGGCTACACCTTC
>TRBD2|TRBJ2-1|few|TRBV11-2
CASSLGGGDNEQFF
TGTGCCAGCAGCTTAGGCGGGGGTGACAATGAGCAGTTCTTC
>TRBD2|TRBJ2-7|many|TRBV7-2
CASRRGAFIYEQYF
TGTGCCAGCCGGCGGGGGGCCTTTATCTACGAGCAGTACTTC
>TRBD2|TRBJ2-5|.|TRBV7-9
CASSPTSGGPTTRETQYF
TGTGCCAGCAGTCCAACTAGCGGGGGGCCAACGACCCGGGAGACCCAGTACTTC
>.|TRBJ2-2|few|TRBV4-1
CASSQDAGPTGELFF
TGCGCCAGCAGCCAAGATGCAGGGCCCACCGGGGAGCTGTTTTTT
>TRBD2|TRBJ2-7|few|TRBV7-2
CASSFGGVAYEQYF
TGTGCCAGCAGCTTTGGGGGGGTGGCCTACGAGCAGTACTTC
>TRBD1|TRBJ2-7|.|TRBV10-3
CAISEDRDYYEQYF
TGTGCCATCAGTGAGGACAGGGATTACTACGAGCAGTACTTC
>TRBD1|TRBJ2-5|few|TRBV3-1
CASSPSQGIARETQYF
TGTGCCAGCAGCCCGTCACAGGGGATTGCTAGAGAGACCCAGTACTTC
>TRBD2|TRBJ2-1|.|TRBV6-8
CASSRGGPVSNEQFF
TGTGCCAGCAGCCGGGGGGGGCCGGTTTCCAATGAGCAGTTCTTC
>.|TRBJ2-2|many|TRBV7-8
CASSLLAGTNTGELFF
TGTGCCAGCAGCTTATTGGCAGGGACGAACACCGGGGAGCTGTTTTTT
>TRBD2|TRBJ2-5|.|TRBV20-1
CSARDPTSGGQETQYF
TGCAGTGCTAGAGACCCGACTAGCGGGGGTCAAGAGACCCAGTACTTC
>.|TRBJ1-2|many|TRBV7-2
CASSLEGRGEYGYTF
TGTGCCAGCAGCTTGGAGGGCCGGGGCGAATATGGCTACACCTTC
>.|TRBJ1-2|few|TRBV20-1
CSARLSSNAGVYGYTF
TGCAGTGCTAGACTATCATCCAATGCGGGAGTCTATGGCTACACCTTC
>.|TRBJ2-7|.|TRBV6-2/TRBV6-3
CASSTNKLTTGLPYEQYF
TGTGCCAGCAGTACGAATAAACTGACGACAGGACTACCCTACGAGCAGTACTTC
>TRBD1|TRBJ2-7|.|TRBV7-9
CASSFYATGEAYEQYF
TGTGCCAGCAGCTTTTACGCGACAGGGGAAGCCTACGAGCAGTACTTC
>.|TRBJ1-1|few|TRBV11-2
CASSPNLDRGAADTEAFF
TGTGCCAGCAGCCCAAATCTCGACAGAGGGGCCGCGGACACTGAAGCTTTCTTT
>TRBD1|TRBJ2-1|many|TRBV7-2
CASGQGNEQFF
TGTGCCAGCGGACAGGGCAATGAGCAGTTCTTC
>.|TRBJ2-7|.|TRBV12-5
CASGLGGVPYEQYF
TGTGCTAGTGGTTTGGGCGGGGTTCCCTACGAGCAGTACTTC
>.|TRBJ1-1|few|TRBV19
CATRGPETEAFF
TGTGCCACCCGGGGCCCGGAAACTGAAGCTTTCTTT
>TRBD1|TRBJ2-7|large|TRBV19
CASSISETGESYEQYF
TGTGCCAGTAGTATATCCGAGACAGGGGAATCCTACGAGCAGTACTTC
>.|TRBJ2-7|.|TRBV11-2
CASSFGRDEQYF
TGTGCCAGCAGCTTTGGGCGGGACGAGCAGTACTTC
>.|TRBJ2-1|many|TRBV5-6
CASSPGRAYNEQFF
TGTGCCAGCAGCCCCGGGCGGGCCTACAATGAGCAGTTCTTC
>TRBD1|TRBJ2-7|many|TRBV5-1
CASSPAGGYSEQYF
TGCGCCAGCAGCCCAGCAGGGGGCTATAGCGAGCAGTACTTC
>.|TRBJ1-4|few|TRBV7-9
CASSLLRGTNEKLFF
TGTGCCAGCAGCTTACTCCGGGGGACTAATGAAAAACTGTTTTTT
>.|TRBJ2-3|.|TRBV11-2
CASSAAESDTQYF
TGTGCCAGCAGCGCAGCAGAGTCAGATACGCAGTATTTT
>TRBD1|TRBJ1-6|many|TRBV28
CASSPRQGRNSPLHF
TGTGCCAGCAGTCCAAGACAGGGGAGAAATTCACCCCTCCACTTT
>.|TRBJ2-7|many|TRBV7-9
CASRTDGGEQYF
TGTGCCAGCAGAACGGACGGCGGCGAGCAGTACTTC
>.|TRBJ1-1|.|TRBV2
CATLGRLNTEAFF
TGTGCCACCCTAGGGAGGCTGAACACTGAAGCTTTCTTT
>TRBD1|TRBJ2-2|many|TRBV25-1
CASSEPGQGPSGELFF
TGTGCCAGCAGTGAACCAGGACAGGGGCCGTCCGGGGAGCTGTTTTTT
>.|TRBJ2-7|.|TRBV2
CASSRSRDGSYEQYF
TGTGCCAGCAGTAGATCCCGGGACGGGTCCTACGAGCAGTACTTC